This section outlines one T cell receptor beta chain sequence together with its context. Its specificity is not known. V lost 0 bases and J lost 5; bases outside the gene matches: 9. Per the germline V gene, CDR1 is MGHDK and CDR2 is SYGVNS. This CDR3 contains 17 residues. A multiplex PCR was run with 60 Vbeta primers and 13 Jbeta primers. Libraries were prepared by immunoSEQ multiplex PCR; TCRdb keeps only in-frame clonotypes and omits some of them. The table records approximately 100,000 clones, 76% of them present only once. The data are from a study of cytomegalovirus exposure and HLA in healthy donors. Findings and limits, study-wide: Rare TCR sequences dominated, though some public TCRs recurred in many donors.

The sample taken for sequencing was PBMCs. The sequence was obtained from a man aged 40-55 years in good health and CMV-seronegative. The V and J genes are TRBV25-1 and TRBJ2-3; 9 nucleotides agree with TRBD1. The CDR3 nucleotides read TGTGCCAGCAGTGAATACGCCGGGACAGGGCTCCTAGATACGCAGTATTTT. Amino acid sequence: CASSEYAGTGLLDTQYF.